The next 17 T cell receptor beta chains were all read from a single sample in a study of CD8 T cells in Susac syndrome. Random hexamers were used to reverse transcribe an amount of about 0.45 to 1 ug RNA. In TCRdb, the immunoSEQ multiplex PCR reads were re-called with MiXCR into one record per CDR3 protein. The table records 120,000 to 150,000 distinct CDR3 sequences, roughly 95% of them present only once. The specimen was CD4+ T cells from PBMCs. These TCRs come from a human donor in good health.

This clonotype was observed a handful of times. The CDR3: CATSDELAGDTQYF. CDR3 in DNA: TGTGCCACCAGTGATGAACTAGCGGGAGATACGCAGTATTTT. The rearrangement uses TRBV24-1 and TRBJ2-3; 9 bases line up with TRBD2. There are 14 residues in the CDR3. The junction had 2 bases not matched to a gene; V was cut back by 3 bases and J by 5 bases. CDR1 is KGHDR, CDR2 SFDVKD, per germline.

The rearrangement uses TRBV10-3 and TRBJ2-5; D not certain. Looked up from germline, CDR1 is ENHRY and CDR2 is SYGVKD. Trimming removed 5 bases at V and 5 bases at J, with 15 bases between. The CDR3 is made up of 14 amino acids. The CDR3 sequence is CAISQRSTRETQYF. The CDR3 DNA is TGTGCCATCAGTCAGCGTTCCACAAGGGAGACCCAGTACTTC.

The chain joins TRBV19 to TRBJ2-5; D remains unclear. The CDR3 runs to 13 residues. V lost 2 bases to trimming and J lost 4 bases, with 8 bases between them. From germline, CDR1 is LNHDA and CDR2 SQIVND (reference sequence). CDR3 DNA sequence: TGTGCCAGTAGTATAAACTGGGGAGAGACCCAGTACTTC. Protein sequence: CASSINWGETQYF.

The CDR3 nucleotides are TGTGCCAGCAAGGGGGCAGGGTGGACTGAAGAGCAGTACTTC. Amino acid sequence: CASKGAGWTEEQYF. V gene TRBV28 combines with J gene TRBJ2-7; 7 bases map to TRBD1. CDR3 length: 14 amino acids. From germline, CDR1 is MDHEN and CDR2 SYDVKM. V was pared by 7 bases and J by 7 bases, with 13 bases of the junction left unmatched.

The CDR3, as DNA: TGTGCCAGCAGCTCTGGGGCGGGAGTCCCCCGGCAGTACTTC. This encodes CASSSGAGVPRQYF. The chain recombines TRBV7-9 with TRBJ2-7; 7 bases align to TRBD2. CDR3 length: 14 amino acids. With 4 bases clipped from V and 9 bases from J, the junction kept 12 bases outside the gene matches. Germline CDR1 reads SEHNR; CDR2 reads FQNEAQ (reference sequence).

The chain is built from TRBV27 and TRBJ2-7, with D possibly being TRBD2 (5 bases). Germline V CDR1 and CDR2: MNHEY, SMNVEV (reference sequence). V lost 2 bases to trimming and J lost 0 bases, with 11 bases between them. This CDR3 spans 15 amino acids. Written as DNA, the CDR3 is TGTGCCAGCAGTTTAATGGCGGGTAACTCCTACGAGCAGTACTTC. This codes for CASSLMAGNSYEQYF.

The chain links TRBV30 to TRBJ1-5, with 10 bases that match TRBD1. Germline trimming cut 1 base from V and 4 bases from J; bases unmatched to any gene: 4. CDR1 and CDR2 (germline): GTSNPN, SVGIG (reference sequence). This CDR3 comprises 15 residues. CDR3 loop: CAWSARQGANQPQHF. For the CDR3, the DNA is TGTGCCTGGAGTGCCCGACAGGGGGCGAATCAGCCCCAGCATTTT.

The V call is TRBV20-1, the J call TRBJ1-2; the D gene is possibly TRBD1 (5 bases). The CDR3 runs to 14 residues. Trimming took 0 bases from V and 7 from J, leaving 15 bases between them. The germline V gene encodes CDR1 DFQATT and CDR2 SNEGSKA (reference sequence). CDR3 bases: TGCAGTGCTAGAGATCTGGGGCAGGGAGGTGGCTACACCTTC. The encoded protein is CSARDLGQGGGYTF.

The gene calls are TRBV2 and TRBJ1-4, with 9 nucleotides matching TRBD1. The CDR3 has 15 residues. Trimming took 0 bases from V and 5 from J; bases not matched to a gene: 1. CDR1 and CDR2 (germline): SNHLY, FYNNEI. For the CDR3, the DNA is TGTGCCAGCAGTGAAGCCGGGACAGGGAATGAAAAACTGTTTTTT. The encoded protein is CASSEAGTGNEKLFF.

The chain is built from TRBV7-9 and TRBJ2-5, with 12 bases fitting TRBD2. V lost 4 bases, J lost 6 bases, and 12 bases stayed unmatched. Germline V gives CDR1 SEHNR, CDR2 FQNEAQ (reference sequence). CDR3 length equals 17 residues. CDR3: CASSSGQGTSGFQTQYF. The CDR3 nucleotides read TGTGCCAGCAGCTCCGGACAAGGGACTAGCGGGTTTCAGACCCAGTACTTC.

V and J are TRBV30 and TRBJ1-5; 7 bases are shared with TRBD1. The CDR3 sequence is 13 residues long. After removal of 6 bases from V and 0 bases from J, the junction contained 2 bases not matched to a gene. Germline CDR1 and CDR2: GTSNPN and SVGIG (reference sequence). CDR3 sequence (DNA): TGTGCCTGCAGGGGGAATAGCAATCAGCCCCAGCATTTT. Residues: CACRGNSNQPQHF. Using reference TRBV30 and TRBJ1-5 for the parts outside the CDR3, the full variable domain is SQTIHQWPATLVQPVGSPLSLECTVEGTSNPNLYWYRQAAGRGLQLLFYSVGIGQISSEVPQNLSASRPQDRQFILSSKKLLLSDSGFYLCACRGNSNQPQHFGDGTRLSIL.

The rearrangement joins TRBV7-6 to TRBJ2-2; D is ambiguous. Trimming stripped 5 bases from V and 6 bases from J, with 7 bases between. The germline CDR1 and CDR2 sequences are SGHVS and FNYEAQ. CDR3 size: 12 residues. The CDR3 loop reads CASSNPPGELFF. CDR3 nucleotides: TGTGCCAGCAGCAACCCCCCCGGGGAGCTGTTTTTT.

This clonotype was seen a few times. The chain combines TRBV6-1 with TRBJ1-2; 7 bases agree with TRBD1. Germline V CDR1 and CDR2: MNHNS, SASEGT. V dropped 3 bases and J dropped 8; count of bases not matched to a gene: 9. The CDR3 totals 14 residues. The CDR3 region has the DNA TGTGCCAGCAGTGACCAGGGGGTCTTGAGCGGCTACACCTTC. Translated: CASSDQGVLSGYTF.

Here the CDR3 reads CASSPDPRKNTEAFF. CDR3 coding DNA: TGTGCCAGCAGCCCCGATCCCAGGAAGAACACTGAAGCTTTCTTT. The chain links TRBV7-3 to TRBJ1-1; D gene unclear. CDR3 size: 15 residues. Trimming stripped 5 bases from V and 1 base from J, with 14 bases between. Per the germline V gene, CDR1 is SGHTA and CDR2 is FQGTGA.

The chain recombines TRBV7-9 with TRBJ1-3; D uncertain. There are 15 residues in the CDR3. CDR1 and CDR2 from the germline V gene are SEHNR and FQNEAQ (reference sequence). V shed 1 base and J shed 0 bases, with 7 bases lying between them. CDR3 sequence reads: CASSLGLLSGNTIYF. CDR3 nucleotide sequence: TGTGCCAGCAGCTTAGGACTTCTCTCTGGAAACACCATATATTTT.

V usage is TRBV30 and J usage is TRBJ2-3; 7 positions match TRBD2. With V trimmed by 3 bases and J by 3 bases, 6 bases remained unmatched. Germline V gene lookup returns CDR1 GTSNPN and CDR2 SVGIG (reference sequence). This CDR3 has 14 amino acids. Here the CDR3 DNA reads TGTGCCTGGAGGCCGGGAGGCGGTACAGATACGCAGTATTTT. This sequence encodes CAWRPGGGTDTQYF.

The rearrangement uses TRBV6-5 and TRBJ2-7; D not resolved. The CDR3 length is 17 residues. Germline values: CDR1 MNHEY, CDR2 SVGAGI. Between the trimmed V and J ends, which lost 0 bases and 7 bases, there was a span of 22 bases. CDR3: CASSYSIGQSFGLEQYF. CDR3 bases: TGTGCCAGCAGTTACTCGATTGGCCAGTCCTTTGGTTTAGAGCAGTACTTC.